A selection of T cell receptor beta chains follows, all from one sample in a study of T cells in Graves' hyperthyroidism and ophthalmopathy. TCRdb independently ran MiXCR on the multiplex PCR reads; one entry per CDR3 protein. The sample lists 600,000 to 750,000 distinct CDR3 sequences, approximately 15% occurring once. The sample was blood. The receptor source for this set is a man between 50 and 59 years old with Graves' hyperthyroidism. Each CDR3 is given with its conserved first and last residue. The order of the fields is J gene, clone size, D gene, V gene, CDR3 DNA, CDR3 protein. A D gene is named only where the DNA matches it firmly. Clone size appears in some rows only: once, few, many, or a class for an expanded clone.

J: TRBJ2-1; size: few; D: TRBD2; V: TRBV5-4; DNA: TGTGCCAGCAGCTTACGTGGGAGGGGAGGCGCGAATGAGCAGTTCTTC; CDR3: CASSLRGRGGANEQFF
J: TRBJ2-1; size: -; D: TRBD2; V: TRBV20-1; DNA: TGCAGTGCTAGGGGGCGGGAGGGCCACGGGGGAGGCCAGTTCTTC; CDR3: CSARGREGHGGGQFF
J: TRBJ2-7; size: many; D: TRBD2; V: TRBV9; DNA: TGTGCCAGCAGCGCTAGCGGTTACTCCTACGAGCAGTACTTC; CDR3: CASSASGYSYEQYF
J: TRBJ1-1; size: once; D: -; V: TRBV4-3; DNA: TGCGCCAGCATCCTAGGGGGGCAGGGGAGGACTGAAGCTTTCTTT; CDR3: CASILGGQGRTEAFF
J: TRBJ1-2; size: many; D: TRBD1; V: TRBV11-2; DNA: TGTGCCAGCAGCTTTGGGACAGGGAGGAGTGACTATGGCTACACCTTC; CDR3: CASSFGTGRSDYGYTF
J: TRBJ1-2; size: many; D: -; V: TRBV12-3/TRBV12-4; DNA: TGTGCCAGCAGTTCATCAATTACTAACTATGGCTACACCTTC; CDR3: CASSSSITNYGYTF
J: TRBJ2-1; size: many; D: -; V: TRBV10-3; DNA: TGTGCCAGTGGACCCAACAATGAGCAGTTCTTC; CDR3: CASGPNNEQFF
J: TRBJ2-3; size: -; D: TRBD2; V: TRBV4-2; DNA: TGTGCCAGCAGCCAAGAGGGCGCGGGAGGGTTGGCAGATACGCAGTATTTT; CDR3: CASSQEGAGGLADTQYF
J: TRBJ1-4; size: many; D: TRBD1; V: TRBV13; DNA: TGTGCCAGCAGCGCCGGGACAGGTGCTAATGAAAAACTGTTTTTT; CDR3: CASSAGTGANEKLFF
J: TRBJ2-1; size: -; D: -; V: TRBV28; DNA: TGTGCCAGCATCACAGGTGGGACGGCCACCTACAATGAGCAGTTCTTC; CDR3: CASITGGTATYNEQFF
J: TRBJ1-1; size: many; D: -; V: TRBV12-3/TRBV12-4; DNA: TGTGCCAGCAGTTTAGCGCTTGTGAGGGACACTGAAGCTTTCTTT; CDR3: CASSLALVRDTEAFF
J: TRBJ2-1; size: -; D: TRBD2; V: TRBV19; DNA: TGTGCCAGTAGTATTCGGCTAGCGGTAACAAGCCGCAATGAGCAGTTCTTC; CDR3: CASSIRLAVTSRNEQFF
J: TRBJ2-7; size: few; D: -; V: TRBV12-3/TRBV12-4; DNA: TGTGCCAGCAGTTTAGCGCGGTCAGGAGCCTACGAGCAGTACTTC; CDR3: CASSLARSGAYEQYF
J: TRBJ2-1; size: few; D: -; V: TRBV9; DNA: TGTGCCAGCGAAAGCTACAATGAGCAGTTCTTC; CDR3: CASESYNEQFF
J: TRBJ2-5; size: few; D: TRBD1; V: TRBV24-1; DNA: TGTGCCACCAGTGAACCTAACCGGGACAGCCGCGTGGGGACCCAGTACTTC; CDR3: CATSEPNRDSRVGTQYF
J: TRBJ1-5; size: once; D: -; V: TRBV4-1; DNA: TGCGCCAGCAGCTCAGGAGGTGTCCTTCAGCCCCAGCATTTT; CDR3: CASSSGGVLQPQHF
J: TRBJ2-1; size: few; D: -; V: TRBV20-1; DNA: TGCAGTGCTAGAGATGGGACCAAAAGGATCGTTGAGCAGTTCTTC; CDR3: CSARDGTKRIVEQFF
J: TRBJ1-4; size: -; D: TRBD1; V: TRBV7-2; DNA: TGTGCCAGCAGCTTCCCCGGTCCGGGACAGCGTAATGAAAAACTGTTTTTT; CDR3: CASSFPGPGQRNEKLFF
J: TRBJ1-5; size: many; D: -; V: TRBV6-1; DNA: TGTGCCAGCAGTAAGGGTACGGGCAATCAGCCCCAGCATTTT; CDR3: CASSKGTGNQPQHF
J: TRBJ2-7; size: many; D: -; V: TRBV28; DNA: TGTGCCAGCAGTCCCGAGGGGCGGGCCCGCATTTACGAGCAGTACTTC; CDR3: CASSPEGRARIYEQYF
J: TRBJ1-3; size: -; D: -; V: TRBV5-6; DNA: TGTGCCAGCAGCTTTTCGGGGACTGGAAACACCATATATTTT; CDR3: CASSFSGTGNTIYF
J: TRBJ2-5; size: few; D: TRBD1; V: TRBV11-2; DNA: TGTGCCAGCAGAAAAACAGGGGGTCAGGAGACCCAGTACTTC; CDR3: CASRKTGGQETQYF
J: TRBJ1-6; size: many; D: -; V: TRBV5-1; DNA: TGCGCCAGCAGCCAGACAGGCAGAACACCCCTCCACTTT; CDR3: CASSQTGRTPLHF
J: TRBJ1-1; size: many; D: TRBD1; V: TRBV12-3/TRBV12-4; DNA: TGTGCCAGCAGATATACAGGGGGCGCGGAAGCTTTCTTT; CDR3: CASRYTGGAEAFF
J: TRBJ1-6; size: many; D: -; V: TRBV30; DNA: TGTGCCTGGAGCTTCGACCCGGGGAGGCAGTCACCCCTCCACTTT; CDR3: CAWSFDPGRQSPLHF
J: TRBJ1-3; size: -; D: -; V: TRBV11-2; DNA: TGTGCCAGCAGCCAAGAAGCCTTTGGATACTCTGGAAACACCATATATTTT; CDR3: CASSQEAFGYSGNTIYF
J: TRBJ2-4; size: many; D: TRBD1; V: TRBV2; DNA: TGTGCCAGCAGCGACCTACAGGGGTTGGCCAAAAACATTCAGTACTTC; CDR3: CASSDLQGLAKNIQYF
J: TRBJ2-7; size: -; D: TRBD2; V: TRBV28; DNA: TGTGCCAGCAGTTCCCCCGGGGGGGGGGCGATAATCTACGAGCAGTACTTC; CDR3: CASSSPGGGAIIYEQYF
J: TRBJ1-3; size: many; D: -; V: TRBV28; DNA: TGTGCCAGCAGCTCCCCGGGACGAAGGGACGGAAACACCATATATTTT; CDR3: CASSSPGRRDGNTIYF
J: TRBJ2-2; size: -; D: TRBD1; V: TRBV5-4; DNA: TGTGCCAGCAGCTTGTCCCCGACAGGGCTCAGCACCGGGGAGCTGTTTTTT; CDR3: CASSLSPTGLSTGELFF
J: TRBJ1-2; size: -; D: -; V: TRBV3-1; DNA: TGTGCCACCGGGACCGAGAGAGACTATGGCTACACCTTC; CDR3: CATGTERDYGYTF
J: TRBJ1-2; size: many; D: -; V: TRBV6-1; DNA: TGTGCCAGCAGTGAATCGGCGGACAGTCCCGGGGGGTATGGCTACACCTTC; CDR3: CASSESADSPGGYGYTF
J: TRBJ2-4; size: many; D: -; V: TRBV11-2; DNA: TGTGCCAGCAGCACCCGGAGGGGGGAAAACATTCAGTACTTC; CDR3: CASSTRRGENIQYF
J: TRBJ1-1; size: many; D: -; V: TRBV9; DNA: TGTGCCAGCAGTGTCGGAGAGAACACTGAAGCTTTCTTT; CDR3: CASSVGENTEAFF
J: TRBJ2-1; size: many; D: -; V: TRBV2; DNA: TGTGCCAGCAGTGAAGCAATCCCGGGCCAGAATGAGCAGTTCTTC; CDR3: CASSEAIPGQNEQFF
J: TRBJ2-1; size: many; D: -; V: TRBV28; DNA: TGTGCCAGCAGTTTTGAGGCTTCCAATGAGCAGTTCTTC; CDR3: CASSFEASNEQFF
J: TRBJ2-1; size: many; D: TRBD1; V: TRBV29-1; DNA: TGCAGCGTAGCAGACAGGGGGCGCTTCAATGAGCAGTTCTTC; CDR3: CSVADRGRFNEQFF
J: TRBJ2-7; size: many; D: -; V: TRBV28; DNA: TGTGCCAGCAGCCTTGGACGGAGCGATCTCTCCTACGAGCAGTACTTC; CDR3: CASSLGRSDLSYEQYF
J: TRBJ2-5; size: many; D: -; V: TRBV5-6; DNA: TGTGCCAGCAGCCAAAGCACGGGTCCTCAAGAGACCCAGTACTTC; CDR3: CASSQSTGPQETQYF
J: TRBJ2-6; size: -; D: -; V: TRBV7-3; DNA: TGTGCCAGCAGCTACGACATCTCTGGGGCCAACGTCCTGACTTTC; CDR3: CASSYDISGANVLTF
J: TRBJ2-5; size: -; D: TRBD2; V: TRBV20-1; DNA: TGCAGTGCTAGATCACTGACTAGCGGGAGGGCCCGCGAGACCCAGTACTTC; CDR3: CSARSLTSGRARETQYF
J: TRBJ2-3; size: many; D: -; V: TRBV27; DNA: TGTGCCAGCACCTTGGGTAGCTTTGGCACAGATACGCAGTATTTT; CDR3: CASTLGSFGTDTQYF
J: TRBJ2-7; size: many; D: -; V: TRBV28; DNA: TGTGCCAGCGCTCTAGCTATCGACGAGCAGTACTTC; CDR3: CASALAIDEQYF
J: TRBJ2-1; size: few; D: TRBD2; V: TRBV12-3/TRBV12-4; DNA: TGTGCCAGCACCCTAACTAGCGGGATTCTCGATGAGCAGTTCTTC; CDR3: CASTLTSGILDEQFF
J: TRBJ2-6; size: few; D: -; V: TRBV9; DNA: TGTGCCAGCAGCGATAAAGGGGGGGGGACCTACTCTGGGGCCAACGTCCTGACTTTC; CDR3: CASSDKGGGTYSGANVLTF
J: TRBJ2-7; size: few; D: -; V: TRBV18; DNA: TGTGCCAGCTCCCCTGACACGGGACACGCGGCCGAGCAGTACTTC; CDR3: CASSPDTGHAAEQYF
J: TRBJ1-2; size: many; D: -; V: TRBV12-3/TRBV12-4; DNA: TGTGCCAGCAGTTTCGCCCCCGTTAGCTATGGCTACACCTTC; CDR3: CASSFAPVSYGYTF
J: TRBJ1-5; size: many; D: -; V: TRBV12-3/TRBV12-4; DNA: TGTGCCAGCAGCTCCGACAGGAACAATCAGCCCCAGCATTTT; CDR3: CASSSDRNNQPQHF
J: TRBJ2-1; size: many; D: -; V: TRBV28; DNA: TGTGCCAGCAGCCGCGGACAGTCGAGCTCCTACAATGAGCAGTTCTTC; CDR3: CASSRGQSSSYNEQFF
J: TRBJ2-1; size: once; D: -; V: TRBV9; DNA: TGTGCCAGCAGCGCTTGGGACCGCGCAATTTCCTACAATGAGCAGTTCTTC; CDR3: CASSAWDRAISYNEQFF